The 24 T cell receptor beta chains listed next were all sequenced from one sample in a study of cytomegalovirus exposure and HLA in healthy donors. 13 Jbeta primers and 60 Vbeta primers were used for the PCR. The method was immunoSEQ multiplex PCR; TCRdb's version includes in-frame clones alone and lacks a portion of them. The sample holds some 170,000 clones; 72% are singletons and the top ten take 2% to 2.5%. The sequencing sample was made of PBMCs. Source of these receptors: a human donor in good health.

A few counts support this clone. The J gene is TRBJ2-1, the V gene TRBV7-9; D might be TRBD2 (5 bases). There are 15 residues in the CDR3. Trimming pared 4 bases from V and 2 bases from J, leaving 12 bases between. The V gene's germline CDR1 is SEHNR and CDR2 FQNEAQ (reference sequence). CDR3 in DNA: TGTGCCAGCAGCTGGGAACTGCGGGCCTACAATGAGCAGTTCTTC. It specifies CASSWELRAYNEQFF.

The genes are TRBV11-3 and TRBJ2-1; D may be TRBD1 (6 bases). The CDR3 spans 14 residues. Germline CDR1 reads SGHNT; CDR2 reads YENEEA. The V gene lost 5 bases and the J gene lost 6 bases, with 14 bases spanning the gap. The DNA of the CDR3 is TGTGCCAGCAGCCTACCGGGACACCCCAATGAGCAGTTCTTC. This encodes CASSLPGHPNEQFF.

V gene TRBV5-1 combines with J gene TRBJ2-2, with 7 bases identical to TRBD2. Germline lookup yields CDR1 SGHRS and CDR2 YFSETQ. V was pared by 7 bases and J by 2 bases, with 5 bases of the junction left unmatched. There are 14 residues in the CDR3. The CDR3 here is CASRREENTGELFF. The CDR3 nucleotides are TGCGCCAGCCGACGGGAGGAAAACACCGGGGAGCTGTTTTTT.

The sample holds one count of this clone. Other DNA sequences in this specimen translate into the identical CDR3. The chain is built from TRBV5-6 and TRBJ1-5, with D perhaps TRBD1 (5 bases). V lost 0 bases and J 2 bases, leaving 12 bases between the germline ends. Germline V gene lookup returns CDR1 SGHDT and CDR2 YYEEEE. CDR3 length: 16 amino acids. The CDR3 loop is CASSLGWGVGNQPQHF. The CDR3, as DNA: TGTGCCAGCAGCTTGGGATGGGGGGTCGGCAATCAGCCCCAGCATTTT. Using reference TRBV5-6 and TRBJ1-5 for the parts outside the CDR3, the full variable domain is DAGVTQSPTHLIKTRGQQVTLRCSPKSGHDTVSWYQQALGQGPQFIFQYYEEEERQRGNFPDRFSGHQFPNYSSELNVNALLLGDSALYLCASSLGWGVGNQPQHFGDGTRLSIL.

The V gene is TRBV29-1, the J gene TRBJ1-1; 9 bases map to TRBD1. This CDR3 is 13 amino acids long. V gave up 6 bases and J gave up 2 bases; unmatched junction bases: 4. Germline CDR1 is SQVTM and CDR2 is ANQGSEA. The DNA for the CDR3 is TGCAGCGTCACAGGGGGCTTTAACACTGAAGCTTTCTTT. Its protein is CSVTGGFNTEAFF.

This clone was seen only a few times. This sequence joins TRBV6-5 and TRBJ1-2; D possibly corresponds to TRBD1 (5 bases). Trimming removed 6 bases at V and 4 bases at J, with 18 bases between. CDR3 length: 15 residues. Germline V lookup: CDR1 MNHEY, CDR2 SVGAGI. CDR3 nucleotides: TGTGCCAGCAGCAAAACCCAGGGAAACGCCTATGGCTACACCTTC. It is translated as CASSKTQGNAYGYTF.

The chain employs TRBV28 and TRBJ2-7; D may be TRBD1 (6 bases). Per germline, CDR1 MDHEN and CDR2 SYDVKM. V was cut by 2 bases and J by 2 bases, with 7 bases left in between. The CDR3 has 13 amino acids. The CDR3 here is CASSLRGTYEQYF. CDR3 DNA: TGTGCCAGCAGTTTAAGGGGGACCTACGAGCAGTACTTC.

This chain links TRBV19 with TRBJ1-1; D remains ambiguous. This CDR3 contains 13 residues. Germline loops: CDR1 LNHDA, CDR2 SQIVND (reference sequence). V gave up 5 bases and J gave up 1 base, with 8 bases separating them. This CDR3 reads CASSVGKNTEAFF. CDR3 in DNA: TGTGCCAGTAGTGTCGGGAAGAACACTGAAGCTTTCTTT.

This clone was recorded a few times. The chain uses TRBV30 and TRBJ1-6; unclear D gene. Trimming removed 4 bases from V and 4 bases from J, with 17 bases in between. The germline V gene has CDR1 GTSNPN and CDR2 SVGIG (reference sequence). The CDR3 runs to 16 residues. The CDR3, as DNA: TGTGCCTGGACAATTTATCGGGTGCCATATAATTCACCCCTCCACTTT. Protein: CAWTIYRVPYNSPLHF.

The CDR3 protein is CASSSPRQGEELNTEAFF. DNA for the CDR3: TGTGCCAGCAGCTCCCCGCGACAGGGGGAGGAATTGAACACTGAAGCTTTCTTT. The V and J genes are TRBV11-1 and TRBJ1-1, with 9 bases lining up with TRBD1. Looked up from germline, CDR1 is SGHAT and CDR2 is FQDESV (reference sequence). The CDR3 consists of 18 residues. V shed 4 bases and J 0 bases; nucleotides not matched to a gene: 12.

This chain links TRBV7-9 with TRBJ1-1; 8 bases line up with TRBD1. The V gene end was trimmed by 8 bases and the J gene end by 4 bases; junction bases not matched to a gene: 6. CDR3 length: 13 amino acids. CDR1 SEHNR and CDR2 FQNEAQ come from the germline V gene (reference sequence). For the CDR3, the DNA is TGTGCCAGCTTTTCGACAGGGGCCACTGAAGCTTTCTTT. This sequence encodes CASFSTGATEAFF.

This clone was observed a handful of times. The CDR3 loop is CASSINRAPSSYEQYF. In nucleotides, the CDR3 is TGTGCCAGTAGTATAAACAGGGCCCCATCCTCCTACGAGCAGTACTTC. The chain recombines TRBV19 with TRBJ2-7; TRBD1 is a possible D gene (6 bases). Trimming pared 2 bases from V and 0 bases from J, leaving 14 bases between. Germline CDR1 and CDR2: LNHDA and SQIVND (reference sequence). There are 16 residues in the CDR3. Full variable domain (missing parts from reference TRBV19 and TRBJ2-7): DGGITQSPKYLFRKEGQNVTLSCEQNLNHDAMYWYRQDPGQGLRLIYYSQIVNDFQKGDIAEGYSVSREKKESFPLTVTSAQKNPTAFYLCASSINRAPSSYEQYFGPGTRLTVT.

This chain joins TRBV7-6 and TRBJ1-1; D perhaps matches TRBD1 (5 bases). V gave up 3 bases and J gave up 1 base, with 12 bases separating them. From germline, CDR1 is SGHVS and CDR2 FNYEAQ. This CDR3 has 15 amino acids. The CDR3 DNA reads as TGTGCCAGCAGCTTTGCTCTCCAGGGGAACACTGAAGCTTTCTTT. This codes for CASSFALQGNTEAFF.

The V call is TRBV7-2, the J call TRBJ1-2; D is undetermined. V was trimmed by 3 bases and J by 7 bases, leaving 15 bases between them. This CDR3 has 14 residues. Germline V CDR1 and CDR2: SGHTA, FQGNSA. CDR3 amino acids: CASSLTKGQAGYTF. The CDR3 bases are TGTGCCAGCAGCTTGACTAAGGGTCAAGCTGGCTACACCTTC.

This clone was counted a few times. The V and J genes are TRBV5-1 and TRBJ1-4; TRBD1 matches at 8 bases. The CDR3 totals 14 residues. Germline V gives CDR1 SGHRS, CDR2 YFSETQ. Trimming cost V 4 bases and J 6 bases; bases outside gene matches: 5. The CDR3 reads CASSLSGGYEKLFF. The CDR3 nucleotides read TGCGCCAGCAGCCTATCAGGGGGCTATGAAAAACTGTTTTTT.

The CDR3 DNA reads TGTGCTAGTGGTTTGGACGTAACAGGGGGCGCCGATGGCTACACCTTC. This sequence encodes CASGLDVTGGADGYTF. J is TRBJ1-2 and V is TRBV12-5, with 9 bases lining up with TRBD1. J lost 6 bases, V lost 1 base, and 9 bases had no gene match. In germline, CDR1 is LGHNT, CDR2 FRNRAP. The CDR3 totals 16 residues.

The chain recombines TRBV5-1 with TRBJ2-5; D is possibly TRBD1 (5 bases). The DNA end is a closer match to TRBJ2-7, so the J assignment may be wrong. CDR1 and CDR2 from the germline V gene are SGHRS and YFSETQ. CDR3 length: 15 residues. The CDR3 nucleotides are TGCGCCAGCAGCTGGGGCGGTGCGAGGACCTACGAGCAGTACTTC. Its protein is CASSWGGARTYEQYF.

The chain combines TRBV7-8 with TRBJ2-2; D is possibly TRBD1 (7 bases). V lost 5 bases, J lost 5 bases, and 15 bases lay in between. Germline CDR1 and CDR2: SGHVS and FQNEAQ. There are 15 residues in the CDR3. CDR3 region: CASSRRQGGTGELFF. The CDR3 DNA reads TGTGCCAGCAGCCGGAGACAGGGAGGAACCGGGGAGCTGTTTTTT.

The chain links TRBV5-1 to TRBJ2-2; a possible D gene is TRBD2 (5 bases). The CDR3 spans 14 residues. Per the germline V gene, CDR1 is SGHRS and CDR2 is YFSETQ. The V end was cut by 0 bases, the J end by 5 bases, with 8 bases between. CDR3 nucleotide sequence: TGCGCCAGCAGCTTGGCCTCGGGGACCGGGGAGCTGTTTTTT. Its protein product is CASSLASGTGELFF.

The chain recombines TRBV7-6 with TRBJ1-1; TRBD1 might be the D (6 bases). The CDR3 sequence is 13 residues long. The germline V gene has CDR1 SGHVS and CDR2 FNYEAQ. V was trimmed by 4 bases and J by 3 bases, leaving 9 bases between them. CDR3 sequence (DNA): TGTGCCAGCAGCTCTACAGGGTACACTGAAGCTTTCTTT. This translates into CASSSTGYTEAFF.

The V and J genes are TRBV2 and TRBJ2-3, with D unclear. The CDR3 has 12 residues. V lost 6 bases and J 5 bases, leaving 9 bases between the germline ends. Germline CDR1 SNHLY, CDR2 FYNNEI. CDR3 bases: TGTGCCAGCAGCCAAACCGGAGATACGCAGTATTTT. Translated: CASSQTGDTQYF.

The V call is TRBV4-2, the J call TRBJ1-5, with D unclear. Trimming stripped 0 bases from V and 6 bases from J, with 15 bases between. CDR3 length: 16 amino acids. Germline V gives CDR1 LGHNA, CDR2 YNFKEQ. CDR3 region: CASSQDLVGGRQPQHF. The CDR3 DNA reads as TGTGCCAGCAGCCAAGATCTTGTAGGTGGGCGTCAGCCCCAGCATTTT.

This CDR3 is CASSVALAGDYEQYF. The CDR3 DNA sequence: TGTGCCAGCAGCGTAGCTCTAGCGGGGGACTACGAGCAGTACTTC. This chain connects TRBV9 to TRBJ2-7, with TRBD2 matching over 10 bases. CDR1 is SGDLS, CDR2 YYNGEE, per germline. J was trimmed by 3 bases and V by 0 bases; bases with no gene match: 3. The CDR3 runs 15 residues.

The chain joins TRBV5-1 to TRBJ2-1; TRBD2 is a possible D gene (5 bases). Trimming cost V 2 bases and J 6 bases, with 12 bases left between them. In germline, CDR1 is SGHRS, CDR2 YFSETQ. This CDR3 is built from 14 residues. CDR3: CASSFRADSNEQFF. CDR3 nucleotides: TGCGCCAGCAGCTTCCGAGCGGACTCCAATGAGCAGTTCTTC.